These 21 T cell receptor beta chains were all obtained from the same sample, sequenced in a study of Tregs in tolerant kidney transplant recipients. Assay: immunoSEQ multiplex PCR; the TCRdb copy retains only in-frame clones and omits some. The data contain fewer than 150,000 clones, roughly 93% of them singletons. The sequencing input was CD4+ T cells from blood. Receptors originate from a human donor in good health.

This clone was detected only once. V usage is TRBV6-5 and J usage is TRBJ2-7, with TRBD2 identical over 10 bases. Germline CDR1 and CDR2: MNHEY and SVGAGI. V gave up 2 bases and J gave up 8 bases; unmatched junction bases: 6. The CDR3 consists of 14 residues. The CDR3 loop is CASSYGLAGDKQYF. CDR3 nucleotides: TGTGCCAGCAGTTACGGCCTAGCGGGAGATAAGCAGTACTTC.

The chain links TRBV10-2 to TRBJ2-1, with TRBD2 identical over 8 bases. The V gene end was trimmed by 0 bases and the J gene end by 0 bases; junction bases not matched to a gene: 4. Germline V gene sequence: CDR1 WSHSY, CDR2 SAAADI. The CDR3 is made up of 17 amino acids. The CDR3 nucleotides read TGCGCCAGCAGTGAGTCTGCGGGGGGAAGCTCCTACAATGAGCAGTTCTTC. Protein sequence: CASSESAGGSSYNEQFF.

The gene calls are TRBV6-6 and TRBJ1-4, with D perhaps TRBD1 (6 bases). Germline loops: CDR1 MNHNY, CDR2 SVGAGI (reference sequence). The V end lost 5 bases, the J end lost 5 bases, and 9 bases lay between the germline ends. CDR3 length: 13 residues. CDR3 sequence: CASSPGHNEKLFF. CDR3 sequence (DNA): TGTGCCAGCAGTCCGGGACACAATGAAAAACTGTTTTTT.

This sequence joins TRBV7-2 and TRBJ2-1, with a weak D call TRBD1 (6 bases). The CDR3 consists of 15 residues. The germline gives CDR1 SGHTA, CDR2 FQGNSA. Trimming removed 1 base from V and 2 bases from J, with 9 bases in between. CDR3 nucleotide sequence: TGTGCCAGCAGCTTAGTACCAGGGGCCTACAATGAGCAGTTCTTC. Its translation: CASSLVPGAYNEQFF.

The chain joins TRBV19 to TRBJ1-1; the D gene is possibly TRBD1 (6 bases). The CDR3 extends over 15 amino acids. V dropped 7 bases and J dropped 7 bases, with 22 bases sitting between them. The germline V gene encodes CDR1 LNHDA and CDR2 SQIVND (reference sequence). CDR3 nucleotides: TGTGCCAGTAATCCACCCCAGCAGGGGAAGGTTGAAGCTTTCTTT. Its protein is CASNPPQQGKVEAFF.

CDR3 region: CASSVTGTITDTQYF. The CDR3 DNA reads as TGTGCCAGCAGCGTCACCGGGACCATCACAGATACGCAGTATTTT. The chain is built from TRBV5-6 and TRBJ2-3; possibly TRBD1 or TRBD2 for D (5 bases each). Germline V lookup: CDR1 SGHDT, CDR2 YYEEEE. Trimming cost V 4 bases and J 2 bases, with 14 bases left between them. CDR3 size: 15 residues.

The chain combines TRBV7-9 with TRBJ2-2; the D gene is possibly TRBD1 (6 bases). The CDR3 is 17 amino acids. Germline V gives CDR1 SEHNR, CDR2 FQNEAQ (reference sequence). V was clipped by 5 bases and J by 2 bases, with 18 bases between them. The CDR3 DNA follows: TGTGCCAGCAGCCAGGGGACATCAGAGCACAACACCGGGGAGCTGTTTTTT. Its translation: CASSQGTSEHNTGELFF.

This clone showed up many times. The rearrangement uses TRBV4-1 and TRBJ1-4; the D gene is possibly TRBD1 (6 bases). V was trimmed by 4 bases and J by 4 bases, leaving 13 bases between them. From germline, CDR1 is MGHRA and CDR2 YSYEKL. This CDR3 is 15 amino acids long. CDR3 bases: TGCGCCAGCAGCCTAAAGGGACACCTTAATGAAAAACTGTTTTTT. Protein: CASSLKGHLNEKLFF.

The V and J genes are TRBV30 and TRBJ2-5, with a possible D match to TRBD1 (5 bases). The CDR3 sequence is 15 residues long. The germline V and J ends were trimmed by 0 bases and 5 bases, with 16 bases remaining between them. Per germline, CDR1 GTSNPN and CDR2 SVGIG (reference sequence). CDR3 DNA sequence: TGTGCCTGGAGTGTAATCTTGGGGCCTGGGGAGACCCAGTACTTC. Translating it yields CAWSVILGPGETQYF.

This CDR3 is CASRNPGQWKAENTGELFF. DNA for the CDR3: TGCGCCAGCAGGAACCCGGGACAATGGAAAGCGGAAAACACCGGGGAGCTGTTTTTT. The V gene is TRBV23-1, the J gene TRBJ2-2, with D perhaps TRBD1 (6 bases). TRBV23-1 is labeled an ORF, and its function is uncertain. The germline V and J ends were trimmed by 6 bases and 2 bases, with 25 bases remaining between them. This CDR3 is built from 19 residues.

The rearrangement links TRBV11-2 to TRBJ1-3, with D uncertain. Per germline, CDR1 SGHAT and CDR2 FQNNGV. The V end lost 1 base, the J end lost 1 base, and 8 bases lay between the germline ends. The CDR3 runs 15 residues. CDR3 region: CASSLVRGSGNTIYF. CDR3 nucleotide sequence: TGTGCCAGCAGCTTAGTCCGGGGTTCTGGAAACACCATATATTTT.

V is TRBV11-2 and J is TRBJ2-2; 8 bases are shared with TRBD2. In germline, CDR1 is SGHAT, CDR2 FQNNGV. With 0 bases clipped from V and 7 bases from J, the junction kept 7 bases outside the gene matches. The CDR3 length is 16 residues. CDR3 loop: CASSLDQGLAFGELFF. The CDR3, as DNA: TGTGCCAGCAGCTTAGACCAAGGACTAGCTTTCGGGGAGCTGTTTTTT.

The V call is TRBV10-3, the J call TRBJ1-1, with D possibly matching TRBD1 (6 bases). The CDR3 has 14 residues. Trimming left V 7 bases short and J 2 bases short, with 14 bases between. Looked up from germline, CDR1 is ENHRY and CDR2 is SYGVKD. CDR3 loop: CAITKQTGNTEAFF. CDR3 bases: TGTGCCATCACCAAACAGACAGGTAACACTGAAGCTTTCTTT.

The rearrangement links TRBV2 to TRBJ1-1; the D gene is possibly TRBD1 (5 bases). Germline assignment: CDR1 SNHLY and CDR2 FYNNEI. This CDR3 comprises 13 residues. V dropped 8 bases and J dropped 0 bases, with 10 bases sitting between them. The CDR3 DNA reads as TGTGCCAGCGGGGCGGAGATGAACACTGAAGCTTTCTTT. As protein: CASGAEMNTEAFF.

This clone was found a few times. The chain has TRBV6-1 and TRBJ2-7; 9 bases map to TRBD1. The V gene end was trimmed by 3 bases and the J gene end by 0 bases; junction bases not matched to a gene: 6. The germline V gene has CDR1 MNHNS and CDR2 SASEGT. This CDR3 region has 16 residues. The DNA for the CDR3 is TGTGCCAGCAGTGATAGGGGGACAGGGCGCTCCTACGAGCAGTACTTC. Residues: CASSDRGTGRSYEQYF.

V usage is TRBV18 and J usage is TRBJ1-5; D gene uncertain. The CDR3 spans 15 residues. V was shortened by 6 bases and J by 0 bases, with 12 bases between the two germline ends. The germline gives CDR1 KGHSH, CDR2 LQKENI. Here the CDR3 DNA reads TGTGCCAGCTCTGCGGAACCCTATAGCAATCAGCCCCAGCATTTT. Protein product: CASSAEPYSNQPQHF. The full variable domain, in which reference TRBV18 and TRBJ1-5 provide the parts outside the CDR3, is NAGVMQNPRHLVRRRGQEARLRCSPMKGHSHVYWYRQLPEEGLKFMVYLQKENIIDESGMPKERFSAEFPKEGPSILRIQQVVRGDSAAYFCASSAEPYSNQPQHFGDGTRLSIL.

This chain uses TRBV19 with TRBJ1-5; D not certain. The CDR3 has 13 amino acids. V lost 4 bases to trimming and J lost 3 bases, with 7 bases between them. Germline CDR1 reads LNHDA; CDR2 reads SQIVND (reference sequence). The CDR3, as DNA: TGTGCCAGTAGTAGGGCATACAATCAGCCCCAGCATTTT. Translating it yields CASSRAYNQPQHF.

CDR3 bases: TGTGCCAGTAGTAGCGGGGAGGCGTACCTATATAGCAATCAGCCCCAGCATTTT. This codes for CASSSGEAYLYSNQPQHF. The chain carries TRBV19 and TRBJ1-5, with D hard to call. V shed 4 bases and J shed 0 bases, with 19 bases lying between them. Germline CDR1 and CDR2: LNHDA and SQIVND (reference sequence). The CDR3 consists of 18 residues. The full variable domain, its missing parts supplied by reference TRBV19 and TRBJ1-5, is DGGITQSPKYLFRKEGQNVTLSCEQNLNHDAMYWYRQDPGQGLRLIYYSQIVNDFQKGDIAEGYSVSREKKESFPLTVTSAQKNPTAFYLCASSSGEAYLYSNQPQHFGDGTRLSIL.

The rearrangement joins TRBV15 to TRBJ1-2; D might be TRBD1 (5 bases). The CDR3 contains 14 residues. Germline CDR1 is LNHNV and CDR2 is YYDKDF (reference sequence). The V end was cut by 5 bases, the J end by 3 bases, with 13 bases between. CDR3 in DNA: TGTGCCACCAGCGTCCGACAGCCACACTATGGCTACACCTTC. It translates to CATSVRQPHYGYTF.

The rearrangement links TRBV6-1 to TRBJ2-7; D might be TRBD1 or TRBD2, each matching 5 bases. Germline CDR1 is MNHNS and CDR2 is SASEGT. V was trimmed by 5 bases and J by 0 bases, leaving 14 bases between them. This CDR3 has 15 residues. CDR3 DNA: TGTGCCAGCAGTACGGGGACGAGGAGCTCCTACGAGCAGTACTTC. Translating gives CASSTGTRSSYEQYF.

The chain employs TRBV15 and TRBJ2-1, with 8 bases lining up with TRBD2. The CDR3 has 18 amino acids. CDR1 is LNHNV and CDR2 is YYDKDF in the germline V gene (reference sequence). V lost 0 bases to trimming and J lost 5 bases; unmatched junction nucleotides: 12. CDR3 in amino acids: CATSREVGGGRRHNEQFF. DNA of the CDR3: TGTGCCACCAGCAGAGAAGTGGGCGGGGGGCGCAGGCACAATGAGCAGTTCTTC.